These 5 T cell receptor beta chains came from one sample sequenced in a study of graft-versus-host responses after intestinal transplantation. Method: immunoSEQ multiplex PCR; TCRdb's copy keeps in-frame clones and lacks some. The sample carries tens of thousands of clones, about 95% recorded once. Antigens of these TCRs are unknown. The source material was unstimulated CD4+ T cells sorted from spleen or lymph node cells, sampled before transplant. Every receptor here comes from a human donor who was the organ donor for an intestinal transplant.

The CDR3 nucleotides read TGCGCCAGCAGCTTGGCTCCAAACACTGAAGCTTTCTTT. It specifies CASSLAPNTEAFF. This chain joins TRBV5-1 and TRBJ1-1; D remains unclear. This CDR3 contains 13 residues. The V gene's germline CDR1 is SGHRS and CDR2 YFSETQ. The germline V and J ends were trimmed by 0 bases and 2 bases, with 5 bases remaining between them.

This clone was seen only a few times. This chain uses TRBV5-1 with TRBJ1-4; D may be TRBD1 (5 bases). CDR1 is SGHRS and CDR2 is YFSETQ in the germline V gene. V was pared by 1 base and J by 7 bases, with 11 bases between. CDR3 length: 14 residues. The CDR3 loop is CASSLTGHTEKLFF. The DNA of the CDR3 is TGCGCCAGCAGCTTGACAGGACACACTGAAAAACTGTTTTTT.

The chain recombines TRBV6-5 with TRBJ2-7; 8 nucleotides match TRBD1. CDR3 size: 15 residues. V was pared by 7 bases and J by 0 bases, with 8 bases of the junction left unmatched. Germline V CDR1 and CDR2: MNHEY, SVGAGI. This CDR3 reads CASIIGQGFSYEQYF. CDR3 sequence (DNA): TGTGCCAGCATAATTGGACAGGGATTCTCCTACGAGCAGTACTTC.

The chain has TRBV5-1 and TRBJ2-3, with D possibly being TRBD1 (6 bases). The CDR3 is 16 residues long. Germline V gene sequence: CDR1 SGHRS, CDR2 YFSETQ. V shed 0 bases and J shed 0 bases, with 11 bases lying between them. The DNA of the CDR3 is TGCGCCAGCAGCTTGGGGGACACCCACAGCACAGATACGCAGTATTTT. Translating gives CASSLGDTHSTDTQYF.

The chain carries TRBV28 and TRBJ1-5; a possible D gene is TRBD1 (5 bases). Per germline, CDR1 MDHEN and CDR2 SYDVKM. The CDR3 length is 14 residues. Trimming pared 3 bases from V and 1 base from J, leaving 7 bases between. CDR3 residues: CASSFGASNQPQHF. CDR3 in DNA: TGTGCCAGCAGTTTCGGGGCGAGCAATCAGCCCCAGCATTTT. The full variable domain, rest sourced from reference TRBV28 and TRBJ1-5, is DVKVTQSSRYLVKRTGEKVFLECVQDMDHENMFWYRQDPGLGLRLIYFSYDVKMKEKGDIPEGYSVSREKKERFSLILESASTNQTSMYLCASSFGASNQPQHFGDGTRLSIL.